This T cell receptor (beta chain) was profiled in a study of blood T cell repertoires in COVID-19. The repertoire was sequenced with immunoSEQ multiplex PCR; TCRdb's copy has only in-frame clones and lacks some. The repertoire holds about 75,000 clones, around 80% seen once, with 20% to 25% in the top ten. The CDR3 loop spans 14 amino acids. V lost 4 bases and J lost 7, with 16 bases in between. Germline CDR1 and CDR2: MNHEY and SVGAGI. The gene calls are TRBV6-5 and TRBJ1-2; D ambiguous. The sequence was obtained from a woman between 45 and 65 years old with acute or convalescent COVID-19. The sequencing sample was made of peripheral blood. The CDR3 spells CASSSRQPFSGYTF. The CDR3, as DNA: TGTGCCAGCAGTTCCCGACAACCCTTTAGTGGCTACACCTTC.